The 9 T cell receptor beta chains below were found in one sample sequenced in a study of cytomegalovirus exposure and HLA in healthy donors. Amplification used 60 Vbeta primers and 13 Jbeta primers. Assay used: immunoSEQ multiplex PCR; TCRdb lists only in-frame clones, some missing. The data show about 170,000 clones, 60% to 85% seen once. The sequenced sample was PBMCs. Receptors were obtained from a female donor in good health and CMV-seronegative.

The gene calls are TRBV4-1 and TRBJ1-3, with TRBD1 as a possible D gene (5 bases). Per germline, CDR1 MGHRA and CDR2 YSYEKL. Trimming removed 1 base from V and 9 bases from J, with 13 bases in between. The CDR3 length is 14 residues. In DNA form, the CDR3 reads TGCGCCAGCAGCCAAGGGGGCCCGCTGGCCACCATATATTTT. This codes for CASSQGGPLATIYF.

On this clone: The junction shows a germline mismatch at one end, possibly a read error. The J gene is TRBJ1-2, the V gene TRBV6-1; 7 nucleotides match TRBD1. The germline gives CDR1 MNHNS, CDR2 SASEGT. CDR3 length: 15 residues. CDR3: CASREGGRGNYGYTF. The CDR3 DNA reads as TGTGCCAGCAGGGAAGGGGGCAGGGGTAACTATGGCTACACCTTC.

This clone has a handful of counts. The DNA of the CDR3 is TGCGCCAGCAGCCCCAGGGGAGGGTTTCGATCTTTCTTT. It translates to CASSPRGGFRSFF. V and J are TRBV4-3 and TRBJ1-1; tentatively, D is TRBD1 (6 bases). The CDR3 is 13 residues long. V was pared by 4 bases and J by 12 bases, with 18 bases between. The germline gives CDR1 LGHNA, CDR2 YSLEER.

The CDR3 reads CASSRGGRGIEQYF. The CDR3 bases are TGTGCCAGCAGCAGAGGAGGGCGGGGGATAGAGCAGTACTTC. The chain has TRBV7-2 and TRBJ2-7; TRBD2 agrees at 7 bases. Trimming at V came to 5 bases and at J to 7 bases, leaving 11 bases not matched to a gene. The CDR3 runs to 14 residues. CDR1 is SGHTA and CDR2 is FQGNSA in the germline V gene.

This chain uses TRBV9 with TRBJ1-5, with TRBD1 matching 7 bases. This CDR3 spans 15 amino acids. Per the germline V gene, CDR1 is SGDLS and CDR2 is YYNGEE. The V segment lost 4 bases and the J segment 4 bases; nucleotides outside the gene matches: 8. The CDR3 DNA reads TGTGCCAGCAGCACGATGACAGGGTTAAATCAGCCCCAGCATTTT. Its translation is CASSTMTGLNQPQHF.

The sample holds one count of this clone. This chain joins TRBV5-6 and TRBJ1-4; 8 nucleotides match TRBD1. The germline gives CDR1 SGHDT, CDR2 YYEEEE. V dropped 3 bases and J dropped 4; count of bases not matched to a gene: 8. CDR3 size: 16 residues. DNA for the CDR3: TGTGCCAGCAGCTCGACAGGGGACAGAATTAATGAAAAACTGTTTTTT. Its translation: CASSSTGDRINEKLFF.

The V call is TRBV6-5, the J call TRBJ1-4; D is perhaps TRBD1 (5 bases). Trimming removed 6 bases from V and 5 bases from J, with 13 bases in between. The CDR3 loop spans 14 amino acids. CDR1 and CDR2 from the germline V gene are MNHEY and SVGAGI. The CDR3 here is CASRGEESNEKLFF. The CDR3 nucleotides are TGTGCCAGCAGAGGGGAAGAGTCCAATGAAAAACTGTTTTTT.

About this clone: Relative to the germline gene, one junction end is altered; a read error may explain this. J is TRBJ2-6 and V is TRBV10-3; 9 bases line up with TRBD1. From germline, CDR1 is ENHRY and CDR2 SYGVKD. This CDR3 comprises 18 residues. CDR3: CAISDTNRGRFGANGLTF. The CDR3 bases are TGTGCCATCAGTGACACTAACAGGGGGCGCTTTGGGGCCAACGGCCTGACTTTC.

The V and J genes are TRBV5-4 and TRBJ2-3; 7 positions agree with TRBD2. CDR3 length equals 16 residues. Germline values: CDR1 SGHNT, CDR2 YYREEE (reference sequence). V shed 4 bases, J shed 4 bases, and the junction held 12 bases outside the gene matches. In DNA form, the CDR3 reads TGTGCCAGCAGCCCCTCGGGGGGAGCTCGCGCAGATACGCAGTATTTT. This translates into CASSPSGGARADTQYF.